A single sample gave rise to the 5 T cell receptor beta chains below, sequenced in a study of blood T cell repertoires in COVID-19. Assay used: immunoSEQ multiplex PCR; TCRdb lists only in-frame clones, some missing. The repertoire holds some 83,000 clones, with around 80% as singletons. Sequencing was carried out using peripheral blood. The receptors originated from a man aged 50 to 59 with acute or convalescent COVID-19.

The chain has TRBV4-2 and TRBJ1-5, with 9 positions matching TRBD1. This CDR3 region has 15 residues. Germline-derived CDR1 and CDR2 are LGHNA and YNFKEQ. With V trimmed by 2 bases and J by 7 bases, 6 bases remained unmatched. The CDR3 loop is CASSQTGQGKQPQHF. The CDR3 nucleotides are TGTGCCAGCAGCCAAACGGGACAGGGAAAGCAGCCCCAGCATTTT.

The chain combines TRBV18 with TRBJ1-4; tentative D call: TRBD1 (5 bases). The V gene's germline CDR1 is KGHSH and CDR2 LQKENI. Trimming removed 0 bases at V and 8 bases at J, with 13 bases between. CDR3 length: 15 residues. CDR3 coding DNA: TGTGCCAGCTCACCACCAGGCAGGGTTCAGGAAAAACTGTTTTTT. It is translated as CASSPPGRVQEKLFF.

The V and J genes are TRBV28 and TRBJ1-4; 7 positions agree with TRBD1. The CDR3 covers 14 residues. Germline-derived CDR1 and CDR2 are MDHEN and SYDVKM. With 0 bases clipped from V and 9 bases from J, the junction kept 4 bases outside the gene matches. This CDR3 is CASSLWQGGKKLFF. CDR3 in DNA: TGTGCCAGCAGTTTATGGCAGGGGGGTAAAAAACTGTTTTTT. The full variable domain, with the rest looked up from reference TRBV28 and TRBJ1-4, is DVKVTQSSRYLVKRTGEKVFLECVQDMDHENMFWYRQDPGLGLRLIYFSYDVKMKEKGDIPEGYSVSREKKERFSLILESASTNQTSMYLCASSLWQGGKKLFFGSGTQLSVL.

The V gene is TRBV24-1, the J gene TRBJ1-2; 8 positions agree with TRBD1. The CDR3 has 14 amino acids. CDR1 is KGHDR, CDR2 SFDVKD, per germline. V dropped 2 bases and J dropped 5; count of bases not matched to a gene: 3. The CDR3 DNA sequence: TGTGCCACCAGTGATTGGGACAGGAGGTATGGCTACACCTTC. Protein sequence: CATSDWDRRYGYTF.

The chain uses TRBV3-1 (or the pseudogene TRBV3-2) and TRBJ1-2; 8 nucleotides agree with TRBD1. The germline CDR1 and CDR2 sequences are LGHDT and YNNKEL (reference sequence). The CDR3 extends over 14 amino acids. V was clipped by 6 bases and J by 4 bases; unmatched bases: 7. In nucleotides, the CDR3 is TGTGCCAGCAGGCGAACGACAGGGGCCTATGGCTACACCTTC. This translates into CASRRTTGAYGYTF.